This entry concerns a single T cell receptor (beta chain). This record comes from a study of immune cell composition in non-small cell lung cancer. TCRdb keeps only in-frame clones here, not all; method: immunoSEQ multiplex PCR. The repertoire consists of about 2,000 clones, with roughly 72% occurring once and the leading ten covering about 14%. V lost 4 bases to trimming and J lost 4 bases; unmatched junction nucleotides: 10. The CDR3 is 15 amino acids. The V gene's germline CDR1 is SGHRS and CDR2 YFSETQ. J is TRBJ2-7 and V is TRBV5-1; 8 positions agree with TRBD2. The sequence was obtained from a human donor with non-small cell lung cancer. Sequencing was done on a sample of lung tumor tissue. The DNA for the CDR3 is TGCGCCAGCAGCGTCGCGGGGGGCGGGGGGTACGAGCAGTACTTC. Protein product: CASSVAGGGGYEQYF.